Listed here are 23 T cell receptor beta chains from one sample, sequenced in a study of shared clonotypes between healthy human individuals. The repertoire was sequenced with immunoSEQ multiplex PCR; TCRdb's copy has only in-frame clones and lacks some. The sample consists of some 1.4 million clones, roughly 95% of them appearing once. Sequencing input: naive CD4+ T cells sorted from blood. Subset given: CD45RA+ positively selected. The source of these receptors is a man aged 25-45 years in good health.

This chain uses TRBV7-9 with TRBJ1-2; perhaps TRBD1 as D (5 bases). V was cut by 1 base and J by 3 bases, with 12 bases left in between. Germline CDR1 reads SEHNR; CDR2 reads FQNEAQ (reference sequence). This CDR3 comprises 15 residues. The CDR3 loop is CASSLGQLPDYGYTF. CDR3 coding DNA: TGTGCCAGCAGCTTAGGACAGTTACCGGACTATGGCTACACCTTC.

This chain connects TRBV27 to TRBJ2-7, with D perhaps matching TRBD1 (5 bases). CDR3 length: 18 residues. CDR1 is MNHEY and CDR2 is SMNVEV in the germline V gene (reference sequence). Trimming took 4 bases from V and 4 from J, leaving 26 bases between them. CDR3 residues: CASSSLLLGRESYYEQYF. The CDR3 bases are TGTGCCAGCAGTTCCCTCCTTTTGGGCAGGGAAAGCTATTACGAGCAGTACTTC.

This clone was seen a single time. This sequence joins TRBV29-1 and TRBJ1-2; the match to TRBD1 covers 8 bases. Trimming cost V 3 bases and J 8 bases; bases outside gene matches: 5. This CDR3 has 12 residues. From germline, CDR1 is SQVTM and CDR2 ANQGSEA. As DNA, the CDR3 is TGCAGCGTTGAGACAGGGGTTGGCGGCTACACCTTC. Amino acids: CSVETGVGGYTF.

The V call is TRBV5-6, the J call TRBJ1-5, with 10 bases that match TRBD1. With 4 bases clipped from V and 11 bases from J, the junction kept 6 bases outside the gene matches. CDR1 is SGHDT and CDR2 is YYEEEE in the germline V gene. There are 13 residues in the CDR3. CDR3 bases: TGTGCCAGCAGCACGGACAGGGGGGCCACCCAGCATTTT. This codes for CASSTDRGATQHF.

V gene TRBV2 combines with J gene TRBJ1-4; 8 bases line up with TRBD1. The V and J ends lost 7 bases and 8 bases, in that order; junction bases with no gene match: 6. CDR3 length equals 13 residues. The germline V gene has CDR1 SNHLY and CDR2 FYNNEI. This chain's CDR3 is CASKPTGVEKLFF. The CDR3 DNA is TGTGCCAGCAAGCCGACAGGGGTCGAAAAACTGTTTTTT.

The V and J genes are TRBV15 and TRBJ2-7; D unclear. CDR3 size: 14 residues. The germline V gene encodes CDR1 LNHNV and CDR2 YYDKDF (reference sequence). Trimming pared 0 bases from V and 2 bases from J, leaving 8 bases between. The DNA of the CDR3 is TGTGCCACCAGCAGAGATCCCGGCGCCTACGAGCAGTACTTC. Protein sequence: CATSRDPGAYEQYF.

The chain employs TRBV6-1 and TRBJ2-2, with 10 positions matching TRBD2. The germline CDR1 and CDR2 sequences are MNHNS and SASEGT. This CDR3 has 15 residues. Unmatched junction bases numbered 4, after V lost 2 bases and J lost 7 bases. The CDR3 sequence is CASSELAGVGGELFF. CDR3 coding DNA: TGTGCCAGCAGTGAACTAGCGGGAGTTGGCGGGGAGCTGTTTTTT.

V gene TRBV5-4 combines with J gene TRBJ2-1; D is undetermined. V lost 2 bases and J 0 bases, leaving 9 bases between the germline ends. Germline assignment: CDR1 SGHNT and CDR2 YYREEE (reference sequence). The CDR3 extends over 15 amino acids. CDR3: CASSFRRSSYNEQFF. For the CDR3, the DNA is TGTGCCAGCAGCTTCCGTCGCAGCTCCTACAATGAGCAGTTCTTC. Full variable domain (rest looked up from reference TRBV5-4 and TRBJ2-1): ETGVTQSPTHLIKTRGQQVTLRCSSQSGHNTVSWYQQALGQGPQFIFQYYREEENGRGNFPPRFSGLQFPNYSSELNVNALELDDSALYLCASSFRRSSYNEQFFGPGTRLTVL.

The V gene is TRBV11-2, the J gene TRBJ2-2; TRBD2 is a possible D gene (6 bases). Germline CDR1 SGHAT, CDR2 FQNNGV. CDR3 length equals 15 residues. V was trimmed by 6 bases and J by 2 bases, leaving 13 bases between them. The DNA for the CDR3 is TGTGCCAGCAGAGCGGGCCTAGCTAACACCGGGGAGCTGTTTTTT. Protein product: CASRAGLANTGELFF.

This chain connects TRBV10-3 to TRBJ2-7, with D unclear. Germline V CDR1 and CDR2: ENHRY, SYGVKD. The CDR3 extends over 16 amino acids. Deletions cut 0 bases from V and 2 bases from J, with 14 bases between. CDR3 residues: CAISESIRAGTYEQYF. In DNA form, the CDR3 reads TGTGCCATCAGTGAGTCGATAAGGGCCGGAACCTACGAGCAGTACTTC.

The chain combines TRBV18 with TRBJ2-7, with D maybe TRBD1 (6 bases). The V gene lost 3 bases and the J gene lost 2 bases, with 11 bases spanning the gap. From germline, CDR1 is KGHSH and CDR2 LQKENI. The CDR3 sequence is 14 residues long. CDR3 region: CASSPWTVPYEQYF. The CDR3 nucleotides read TGTGCCAGCTCACCTTGGACAGTCCCCTACGAGCAGTACTTC. The entire variable domain, with the rest obtained from reference TRBV18 and TRBJ2-7, is as follows: NAGVMQNPRHLVRRRGQEARLRCSPMKGHSHVYWYRQLPEEGLKFMVYLQKENIIDESGMPKERFSAEFPKEGPSILRIQQVVRGDSAAYFCASSPWTVPYEQYFGPGTRLTVT.

The CDR3, as DNA: TGTGCCAGCAGTAGACCGACCAGGGCCGGGCTCTACTTC. Amino acid sequence: CASSRPTRAGLYF. The chain combines TRBV2 with TRBJ2-4; D may be TRBD1 (5 bases). Germline CDR1 reads SNHLY; CDR2 reads FYNNEI. The V and J ends lost 5 bases and 16 bases respectively, with 21 bases between them. This CDR3 contains 13 residues.

V gene TRBV7-2 combines with J gene TRBJ2-1; possibly TRBD2 for D (6 bases). V lost 6 bases, J lost 2 bases, and 17 bases lay in between. CDR1 SGHTA and CDR2 FQGNSA come from the germline V gene. The CDR3 covers 16 residues. CDR3 loop: CASSHGWGEAYNEQFF. In DNA form, the CDR3 reads TGTGCCAGCAGTCACGGATGGGGGGAGGCCTACAATGAGCAGTTCTTC.

The rearrangement uses TRBV9 and TRBJ2-5; 10 bases are shared with TRBD2. Germline V gives CDR1 SGDLS, CDR2 YYNGEE. This CDR3 has 17 residues. The ends lost 0 bases at V and 5 bases at J; junction bases unmatched: 10. CDR3 protein: CASSVGASGSSGETQYF. In DNA, the CDR3 is TGTGCCAGCAGCGTAGGGGCTAGCGGGAGTTCGGGGGAGACCCAGTACTTC.

Note on this clone: The sample holds other DNA sequences that translate to the same CDR3. The V gene is TRBV6-5, the J gene TRBJ2-7, with D uncertain. Germline V CDR1 and CDR2: MNHEY, SVGAGI. This CDR3 has 12 amino acids. The V end lost 6 bases, the J end lost 0 bases, and 6 bases lay between the germline ends. CDR3: CASSLSSYEQYF. In nucleotides, the CDR3 is TGTGCCAGCAGCCTAAGCTCCTACGAGCAGTACTTC.

The chain joins TRBV18 to TRBJ2-1, with D hard to call. Germline assignment: CDR1 KGHSH and CDR2 LQKENI. This CDR3 is 12 amino acids long. V was pared by 6 bases and J by 12 bases, with 15 bases between. The chain's CDR3 is CASSPAQTGQFF. CDR3 nucleotides: TGTGCCAGCTCGCCGGCCCAAACGGGGCAGTTCTTC.

This clone was picked up one time. The chain employs TRBV14 and TRBJ1-1; maybe TRBD1 (5 bases). The V and J ends lost 1 base and 1 base respectively, with 13 bases between them. Germline V CDR1 and CDR2: SGHDN, FVKESK. This CDR3 has 16 residues. The CDR3 DNA reads TGTGCCAGCAGCCAAGTCGACTTCGGGGGGAACACTGAAGCTTTCTTT. This encodes CASSQVDFGGNTEAFF.

The chain joins TRBV4-1 to TRBJ2-5, with 10 bases fitting TRBD1. Germline-derived CDR1 and CDR2 are MGHRA and YSYEKL. Trimming removed 4 bases from V and 3 bases from J; junction bases left unmatched: 8. This CDR3 is built from 16 residues. The CDR3 here is CASSLSRTGGEETQYF. The CDR3 nucleotides are TGCGCCAGCAGCCTTTCCAGGACAGGGGGTGAAGAGACCCAGTACTTC.

V usage is TRBV2 and J usage is TRBJ2-5; 11 nucleotides align to TRBD2. Unmatched junction bases numbered 8, after V lost 6 bases and J lost 5 bases. The CDR3 is made up of 15 amino acids. In germline, CDR1 is SNHLY, CDR2 FYNNEI. CDR3 sequence: CASRLTSGAGETQYF. DNA for the CDR3: TGTGCCAGCAGATTGACTAGCGGGGCGGGGGAGACCCAGTACTTC.

This clone appeared a single time. Other DNA sequences of this sample code for an identical CDR3. The chain uses TRBV1 and TRBJ1-1; the listed D gene, TRBD1, was not tested against the DNA. TRBV1 is termed a pseudogene. The length of the CDR3 is 15 residues. CDR3 nucleotide sequence: TGCACCAGCAGCCAACCCGGACAGAACCCGTCTGAAGCTTTCTTT. This gives the protein CTSSQPGQNPSEAFF.

The V gene is TRBV4-1, the J gene TRBJ1-4, with D possibly being TRBD1 (5 bases). The V gene's germline CDR1 is MGHRA and CDR2 YSYEKL. The V end lost 0 bases, the J end lost 0 bases, and 11 bases lay between the germline ends. The CDR3 is 17 residues long. The CDR3 DNA follows: TGCGCCAGCAGCCAAGAGGGACGAAGAGCAACTAATGAAAAACTGTTTTTT. Its translation: CASSQEGRRATNEKLFF.

This rearrangement joins TRBV28 to TRBJ2-6, with D possibly matching TRBD2 (5 bases). V was trimmed by 6 bases and J by 4 bases, leaving 16 bases between them. Germline V lookup: CDR1 MDHEN, CDR2 SYDVKM. The CDR3 covers 16 residues. The CDR3 DNA reads as TGTGCCAGCAGCGGAACCGGGGAAAGGGGGGCCAACGTCCTGACTTTC. This encodes CASSGTGERGANVLTF.

This chain joins TRBV11-2 and TRBJ2-3, with 13 bases matching TRBD2. Trimming took 5 bases from V and 5 from J; bases not matched to a gene: 13. The CDR3 contains 18 residues. CDR1 is SGHAT, CDR2 FQNNGV, per germline. CDR3 nucleotide sequence: TGTGCCAGCAGCCCGGGACTAGCGGGGACCACCTACCTAGATACGCAGTATTTT. Its protein is CASSPGLAGTTYLDTQYF.